A selection of T cell receptor beta chains follows, all from one sample in a study of control samples from healthy donors and cancer patients. Using immunoSEQ multiplex PCR, the repertoire was profiled, and TCRdb retains in-frame clones only, with some absent. The sample lists approximately 150,000 clones; about 90% were seen once. The sample consisted of blood. Source of these receptors: a man aged 18 to 29 in good health. CDR3s include the opening cysteine and the closing phenylalanine or tryptophan. Fields, in order: V gene, clone size, J gene, D gene, CDR3 DNA, CDR3 protein. D genes are given only for firm matches. Rows may omit the clone size; those that give it use once, few, many or a size class.

TRBV4-1,.,TRBJ1-4,.,TGCGCCAGCTCAGGGATAGGGCAGCAAAATGAAAAACTGTTTTTT,CASSGIGQQNEKLFF
TRBV6-4,.,TRBJ1-6,TRBD1,TGTGCCAGCAGTGAATCCGGGACAGCGAATTCACCCCTCCACTTT,CASSESGTANSPLHF
TRBV5-1,.,TRBJ2-5,.,TGCGCCAGCAGCTTGAGAGGCCAAGAGACCCAGTACTTC,CASSLRGQETQYF
TRBV4-2,.,TRBJ2-1,.,TGTGCCAGCAGCCAGCTGATAGGGGATGAGCAGTTCTTC,CASSQLIGDEQFF
TRBV27,.,TRBJ2-3,TRBD2,TGTGCCAGCAGTTTGGATATGGCTAGCGGGGGGGAAGATACGCAGTATTTT,CASSLDMASGGEDTQYF
TRBV30,once,TRBJ2-1,.,TGTGCCTGGTCCGTTACGGACTACAATGAGCAGTTCTTC,CAWSVTDYNEQFF
TRBV6-1,.,TRBJ2-2,.,TGTGCCAGCAGTGAACTACGGAACACCGGGGAGCTGTTTTTT,CASSELRNTGELFF
TRBV5-8,many,TRBJ1-2,.,TGTGCCAGCAGCTTTGTTAACTATGGCTACACCTTC,CASSFVNYGYTF
TRBV18,.,TRBJ1-4,.,TGTGCCAGCTCACCACCACAGTCTAATGAAAAACTGTTTTTT,CASSPPQSNEKLFF
TRBV7-2,.,TRBJ1-2,.,TGTGCCAGCAGCTTAGAATATAGCAAGCCCGGGGGCTACACCTTC,CASSLEYSKPGGYTF